These 19 T cell receptor beta chains came from one sample sequenced in a study of blood T cells in healthy people across ages. PCR was performed a second time for about 7 to 12 cycles using a sample-barcoded 5' primer and a J-beta primer mix. From the 5' RACE reads, TCRdb called clonotypes with MiXCR, one entry per CDR3 protein. The sample has 700,000 to 850,000 distinct CDR3 sequences; 36% are singletons. The specimen sequenced was blood. Receptors originate from a man aged 18 to 30 in good health.

The table lists this clonotype with many counts. The rearrangement joins TRBV4-1 to TRBJ2-1; D not resolved. Trimming removed 2 bases from V and 0 bases from J, with 8 bases in between. Per the germline V gene, CDR1 is MGHRA and CDR2 is YSYEKL. The CDR3 spans 15 residues. Written as DNA, the CDR3 is TGCGCCAGCAGCCAATCTAGAAGCTCCTACAATGAGCAGTTCTTC. This encodes CASSQSRSSYNEQFF.

This clonotype has a handful of counts. This sequence joins TRBV5-1 and TRBJ2-7; 7 nucleotides match TRBD1. This CDR3 has 13 amino acids. V shed 4 bases, J shed 2 bases, and the junction held 3 bases outside the gene matches. Germline CDR1 is SGHRS and CDR2 is YFSETQ. DNA of the CDR3: TGCGCCAGCAGCGGGGACAGTACCTACGAGCAGTACTTC. It translates to CASSGDSTYEQYF.

CDR3 nucleotide sequence: TGTGCCAGCAGCTTATCTAGGGGGGGGGAGGATACGCAGTATTTT. This translates into CASSLSRGGEDTQYF. J is TRBJ2-3 and V is TRBV7-2; D may be TRBD2 (7 bases). The CDR3 runs to 15 residues. Germline V gene data show CDR1 as SGHTA and CDR2 as FQGNSA. V dropped 2 bases and J dropped 6 bases, with 15 bases sitting between them.

The chain carries TRBV5-1 and TRBJ2-1, with D perhaps TRBD2 (7 bases). The germline V gene encodes CDR1 SGHRS and CDR2 YFSETQ. The CDR3 spans 16 residues. The ends were cut back, 2 bases at V and 0 bases at J, with 12 bases in the middle. For the CDR3, the DNA is TGCGCCAGCAGCTTAATCGGGGGGCACTCCTACAATGAGCAGTTCTTC. This gives the protein CASSLIGGHSYNEQFF.

V gene TRBV2 combines with J gene TRBJ2-7; possible D gene TRBD2, 6 bases. The CDR3 consists of 14 residues. V was shortened by 5 bases and J by 11 bases, with 22 bases between the two germline ends. Germline assignment: CDR1 SNHLY and CDR2 FYNNEI. The CDR3 loop reads CASSNPDRAGREYF. The DNA of the CDR3 is TGTGCCAGCAGTAACCCTGATAGAGCGGGTCGGGAGTACTTC.

This clonotype was picked up many times. This sequence joins TRBV4-1 and TRBJ1-6; TRBD1 matches at 8 bases. Germline loops: CDR1 MGHRA, CDR2 YSYEKL. After removal of 4 bases from V and 7 bases from J, the junction contained 12 bases not matched to a gene. The CDR3 totals 17 residues. CDR3 residues: CASSPLGGTGSNSPLHF. In DNA form, the CDR3 reads TGCGCCAGCAGCCCCCTAGGAGGGACAGGATCAAATTCACCCCTCCACTTT.

This clonotype was detected ten times or more. This sequence joins TRBV5-1 and TRBJ2-3; D is ambiguous. CDR3 length equals 12 residues. Germline V gene data show CDR1 as SGHRS and CDR2 as YFSETQ. V was cut by 3 bases and J by 6 bases, with 8 bases left in between. DNA of the CDR3: TGCGCCAGCAGCTGGAACTCGGATACGCAGTATTTT. It encodes CASSWNSDTQYF.

Details on this clonotype: This may be a read error, as it is one base from a much larger clone. V gene TRBV5-1 combines with J gene TRBJ2-3, with 11 bases lining up with TRBD1. This CDR3 contains 16 residues. J gave up 5 bases and V 4 bases, and 9 bases lay outside the gene matches. Germline CDR1 and CDR2: SGHRS and YFSETQ. The CDR3 coding sequence is TGCGCCAGCAGCCAAGGGACAGGGGGAACGAAAGATACGCAGTATTTT. Residues: CASSQGTGGTKDTQYF.

This chain uses TRBV12-3 or TRBV12-4 with TRBJ2-3; 8 nucleotides align to TRBD1. This CDR3 is 16 amino acids long. The J segment lost 0 bases and the V segment lost 1 base, leaving 3 bases of the junction unmatched. The CDR3 loop is CASSLGGDRSTDTQYF. The CDR3 bases are TGTGCCAGCAGTTTAGGGGGGGACAGGAGCACAGATACGCAGTATTTT.

As concerns this clonotype: The junction departs from the called germline gene at one end, perhaps through a read error. The chain employs TRBV7-2 and TRBJ1-4; possibly TRBD1 for D (6 bases). The germline CDR1 and CDR2 sequences are SGHTA and FQGNSA. The CDR3 runs 13 residues. This chain's CDR3 is CARSTRDNEKLFF. CDR3 nucleotides: TGTGCCCGCAGCACCCGGGACAACGAAAAACTGTTTTTT.

The rearrangement uses TRBV20-1 and TRBJ2-1, with 13 positions matching TRBD2. Germline lookup yields CDR1 DFQATT and CDR2 SNEGSKA (reference sequence). This CDR3 region has 15 residues. V shed 5 bases and J 4 bases; nucleotides not matched to a gene: 5. Here the CDR3 DNA reads TGCAGTGCTCCCCGACTAGCGGGGGGTTACAATGAGCAGTTCTTC. Translating it yields CSAPRLAGGYNEQFF.

The chain employs TRBV6-2 or TRBV6-3 and TRBJ1-2; no firm D call. The V end lost 6 bases, the J end lost 5 bases, and 10 bases lay between the germline ends. Germline CDR1 reads MNHEY; CDR2 reads SVGEGT. The CDR3 totals 12 residues. The CDR3 DNA is TGTGCCAGCAGAGCCTCTGGGTATGGCTACACCTTC. Translating it yields CASRASGYGYTF.

The CDR3 loop is CASSSTLWGDGTNEKLFF. The CDR3 DNA sequence: TGTGCCAGCAGCTCCACCCTGTGGGGGGACGGAACTAATGAAAAACTGTTTTTT. The V call is TRBV7-9, the J call TRBJ1-4, with D maybe TRBD1 (5 bases). This CDR3 comprises 18 residues. The germline CDR1 and CDR2 sequences are SEHNR and FQNEAQ (reference sequence). The V end lost 4 bases, the J end lost 1 base, and 19 bases lay between the germline ends.

This clonotype was counted between two and nine times. The rearrangement uses TRBV20-1 and TRBJ1-5; perhaps TRBD1 as D (6 bases). V was shortened by 0 bases and J by 7 bases, with 19 bases between the two germline ends. The germline V gene has CDR1 DFQATT and CDR2 SNEGSKA (reference sequence). The CDR3 extends over 16 amino acids. CDR3 protein: CSARERFGQQGQPQHF. In nucleotides, the CDR3 is TGCAGTGCTAGAGAACGCTTCGGACAGCAGGGACAGCCCCAGCATTTT.

The rearrangement joins TRBV6-5 to TRBJ2-1; 10 bases agree with TRBD1. Losses at the gene ends were 0 bases for V and 7 bases for J; bases not matched to a gene: 0. Germline lookup yields CDR1 MNHEY and CDR2 SVGAGI. CDR3 length equals 14 residues. DNA of the CDR3: TGTGCCAGCAGTTACTCGGGACAGGGGAATGAGCAGTTCTTC. Translated, it gives CASSYSGQGNEQFF.

This clonotype was counted at least ten times. V and J are TRBV28 and TRBJ1-1; perhaps TRBD1 as D (5 bases). Germline lookup yields CDR1 MDHEN and CDR2 SYDVKM. The CDR3 loop spans 13 amino acids. The germline V and J ends were trimmed by 6 bases and 4 bases, with 12 bases remaining between them. The CDR3 nucleotides read TGTGCCAGCAGCCGGGGGGAAGTCACTGAAGCTTTCTTT. Its protein product is CASSRGEVTEAFF.

As for this clonotype: A read error may produce the germline difference seen at one junction end. This chain uses TRBV7-2 with TRBJ1-5; D unclear. The CDR3 is made up of 16 amino acids. The germline gives CDR1 SGHTA, CDR2 FQGNSA. The CDR3 protein is CASNLVVGGKHQPQHF. The CDR3 DNA sequence: TGTGCCAGCAACTTAGTGGTCGGAGGGAAGCATCAGCCCCAGCATTTT.

The chain has TRBV4-2 and TRBJ2-7; the D gene is possibly TRBD2 (5 bases). Trimming shortened V by 0 bases and J by 5 bases, and 11 bases separated the two germline ends. The CDR3 covers 14 residues. Germline loops: CDR1 LGHNA, CDR2 YNFKEQ. For the CDR3, the DNA is TGTGCCAGCAGCCAAGAGACGGGGAGTAACGAGCAGTACTTC. This gives the protein CASSQETGSNEQYF.

This clonotype appeared a few times. The chain combines TRBV5-4 with TRBJ2-1; 13 positions agree with TRBD2. Germline assignment: CDR1 SGHNT and CDR2 YYREEE (reference sequence). J lost 4 bases, V lost 4 bases, and 8 bases had no gene match. This CDR3 is 17 amino acids long. CDR3 loop: CASSDGLAGAQYNEQFF. DNA for the CDR3: TGTGCCAGCAGCGATGGACTAGCGGGGGCCCAGTACAATGAGCAGTTCTTC.